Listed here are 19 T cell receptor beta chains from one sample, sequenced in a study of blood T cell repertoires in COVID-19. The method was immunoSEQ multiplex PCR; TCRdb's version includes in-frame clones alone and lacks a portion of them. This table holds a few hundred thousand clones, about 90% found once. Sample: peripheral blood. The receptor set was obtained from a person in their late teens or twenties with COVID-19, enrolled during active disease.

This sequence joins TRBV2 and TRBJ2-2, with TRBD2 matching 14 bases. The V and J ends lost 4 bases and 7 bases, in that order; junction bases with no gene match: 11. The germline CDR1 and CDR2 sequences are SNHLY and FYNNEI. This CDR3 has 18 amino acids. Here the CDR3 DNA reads TGTGCCAGCAGTGTCGCCGGGACTAGCGGGAGTACGGTCGGGGAGCTGTTTTTT. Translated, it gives CASSVAGTSGSTVGELFF.

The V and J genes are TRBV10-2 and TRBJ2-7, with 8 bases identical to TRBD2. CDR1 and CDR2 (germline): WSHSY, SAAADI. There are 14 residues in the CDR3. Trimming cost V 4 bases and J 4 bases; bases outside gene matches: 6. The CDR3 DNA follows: TGCGCCAGCAGTGGTTGGGTAGCGGGATACGAGCAGTACTTC. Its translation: CASSGWVAGYEQYF.

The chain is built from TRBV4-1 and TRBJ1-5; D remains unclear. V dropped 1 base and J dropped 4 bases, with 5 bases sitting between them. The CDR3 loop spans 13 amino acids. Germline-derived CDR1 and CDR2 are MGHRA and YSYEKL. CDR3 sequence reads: CASSQGVNQPQHF. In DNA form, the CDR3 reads TGCGCCAGCAGCCAAGGAGTGAATCAGCCCCAGCATTTT.

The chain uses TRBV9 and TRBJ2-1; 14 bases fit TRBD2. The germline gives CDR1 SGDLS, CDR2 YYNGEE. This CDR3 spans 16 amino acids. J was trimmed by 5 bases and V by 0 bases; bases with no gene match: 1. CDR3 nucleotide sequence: TGTGCCAGCAGCGTAGGACTAGCGGGGGGGAACAATGAGCAGTTCTTC. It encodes CASSVGLAGGNNEQFF.

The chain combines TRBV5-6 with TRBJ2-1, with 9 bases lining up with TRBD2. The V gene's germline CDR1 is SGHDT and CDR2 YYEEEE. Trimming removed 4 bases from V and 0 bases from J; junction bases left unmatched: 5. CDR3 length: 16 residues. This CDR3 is CASSVLAGLSYNEQFF. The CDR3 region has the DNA TGTGCCAGCAGCGTACTAGCGGGCCTCTCCTACAATGAGCAGTTCTTC.

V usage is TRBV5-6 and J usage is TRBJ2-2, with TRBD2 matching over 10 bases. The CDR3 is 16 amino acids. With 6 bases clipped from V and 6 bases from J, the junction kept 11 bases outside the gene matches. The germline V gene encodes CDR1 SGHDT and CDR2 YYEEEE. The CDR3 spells CASTLEVLAGSGELFF. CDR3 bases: TGTGCCAGCACCCTTGAGGTACTAGCGGGATCCGGGGAGCTGTTTTTT.

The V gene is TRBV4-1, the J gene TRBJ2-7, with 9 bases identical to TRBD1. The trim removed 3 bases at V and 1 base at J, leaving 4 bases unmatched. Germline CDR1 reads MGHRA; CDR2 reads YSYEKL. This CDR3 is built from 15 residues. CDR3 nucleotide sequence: TGCGCCAGCAGCCATGGGACAGGGAGATCCTACGAGCAGTACTTC. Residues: CASSHGTGRSYEQYF.

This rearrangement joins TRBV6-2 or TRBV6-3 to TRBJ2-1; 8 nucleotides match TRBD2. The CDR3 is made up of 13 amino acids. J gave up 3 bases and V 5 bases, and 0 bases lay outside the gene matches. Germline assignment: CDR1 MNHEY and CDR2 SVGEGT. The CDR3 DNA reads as TGTGCCAGCAGTACTAGCGGCTACAATGAGCAGTTCTTC. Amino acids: CASSTSGYNEQFF.

As DNA, the CDR3 is TGTGCCAGCAGTTACTCACAGCCCTATAATTCACCCCTCCACTTT. It is translated as CASSYSQPYNSPLHF. The chain links TRBV6-5 to TRBJ1-6, with D unclear. Germline loops: CDR1 MNHEY, CDR2 SVGAGI. The CDR3 totals 15 residues. Trimming stripped 0 bases from V and 2 bases from J, with 5 bases between.

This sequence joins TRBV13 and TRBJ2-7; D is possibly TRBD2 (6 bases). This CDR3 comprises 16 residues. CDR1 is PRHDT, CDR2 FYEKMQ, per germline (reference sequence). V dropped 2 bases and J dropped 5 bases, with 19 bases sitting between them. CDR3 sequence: CASSLLVRGSGNEQYF. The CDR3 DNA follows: TGTGCCAGCAGCTTATTGGTCAGAGGTAGCGGAAACGAGCAGTACTTC.

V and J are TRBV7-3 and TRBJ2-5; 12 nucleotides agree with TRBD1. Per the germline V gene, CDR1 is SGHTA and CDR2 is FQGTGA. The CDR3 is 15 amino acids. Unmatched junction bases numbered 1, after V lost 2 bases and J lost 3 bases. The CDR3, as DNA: TGTGCCAGCAGCTTAGGGACAGGGGGCAAAGAGACCCAGTACTTC. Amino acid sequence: CASSLGTGGKETQYF.

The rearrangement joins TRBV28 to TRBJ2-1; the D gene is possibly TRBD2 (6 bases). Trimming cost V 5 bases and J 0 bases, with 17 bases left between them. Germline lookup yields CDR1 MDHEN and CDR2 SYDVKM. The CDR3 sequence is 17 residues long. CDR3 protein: CASSDLGGALSYNEQFF. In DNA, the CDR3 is TGTGCCAGCAGTGACCTCGGAGGGGCACTCTCCTACAATGAGCAGTTCTTC.

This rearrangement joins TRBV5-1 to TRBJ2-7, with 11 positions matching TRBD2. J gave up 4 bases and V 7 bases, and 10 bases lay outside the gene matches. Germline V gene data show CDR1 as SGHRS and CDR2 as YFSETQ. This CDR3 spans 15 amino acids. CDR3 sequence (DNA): TGCGCCAGCCGACCCACCGGGACTAGCGGTTACGAGCAGTACTTC. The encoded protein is CASRPTGTSGYEQYF.

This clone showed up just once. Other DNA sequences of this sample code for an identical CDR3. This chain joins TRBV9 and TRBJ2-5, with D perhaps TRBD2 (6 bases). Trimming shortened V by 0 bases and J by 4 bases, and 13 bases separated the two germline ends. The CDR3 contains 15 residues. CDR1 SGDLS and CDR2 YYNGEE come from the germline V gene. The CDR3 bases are TGTGCCAGCAGCGTAGGAGCGGGCCCGGGAGAGACCCAGTACTTC. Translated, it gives CASSVGAGPGETQYF.

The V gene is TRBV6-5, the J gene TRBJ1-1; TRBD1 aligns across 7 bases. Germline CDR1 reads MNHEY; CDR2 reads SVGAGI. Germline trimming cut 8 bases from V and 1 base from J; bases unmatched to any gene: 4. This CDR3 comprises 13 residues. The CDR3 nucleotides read TGTGCCAGCGGGACAGAACAGAACACTGAAGCTTTCTTT. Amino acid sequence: CASGTEQNTEAFF.

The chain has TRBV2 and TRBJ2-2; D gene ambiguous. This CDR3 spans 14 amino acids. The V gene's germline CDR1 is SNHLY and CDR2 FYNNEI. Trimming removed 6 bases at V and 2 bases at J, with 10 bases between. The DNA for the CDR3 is TGTGCCAGCAGCCCTTGGAGTAACACCGGGGAGCTGTTTTTT. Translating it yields CASSPWSNTGELFF.

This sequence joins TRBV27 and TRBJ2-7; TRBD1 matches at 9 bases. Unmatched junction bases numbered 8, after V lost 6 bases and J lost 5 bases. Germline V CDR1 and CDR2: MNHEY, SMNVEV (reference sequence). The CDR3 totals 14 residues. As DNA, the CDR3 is TGTGCCAGCAGGTCCGGGACAGGGCTCCACGAGCAGTACTTC. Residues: CASRSGTGLHEQYF.

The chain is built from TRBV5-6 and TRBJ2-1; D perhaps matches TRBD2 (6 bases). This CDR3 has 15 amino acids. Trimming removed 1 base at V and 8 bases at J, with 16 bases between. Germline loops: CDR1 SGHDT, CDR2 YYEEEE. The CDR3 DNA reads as TGTGCCAGCAGCTTGCGGCACGGGAGCGTTTATGAGCAGTTCTTC. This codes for CASSLRHGSVYEQFF.

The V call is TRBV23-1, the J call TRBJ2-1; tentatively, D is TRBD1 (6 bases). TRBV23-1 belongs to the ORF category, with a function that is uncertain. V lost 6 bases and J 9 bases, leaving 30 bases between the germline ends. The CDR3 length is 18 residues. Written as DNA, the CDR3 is TGCGCCAGCAGCCGACCGACTGACAGGCCGGAAGCTGGGAGTGAGCAGTTCTTC. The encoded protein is CASSRPTDRPEAGSEQFF.